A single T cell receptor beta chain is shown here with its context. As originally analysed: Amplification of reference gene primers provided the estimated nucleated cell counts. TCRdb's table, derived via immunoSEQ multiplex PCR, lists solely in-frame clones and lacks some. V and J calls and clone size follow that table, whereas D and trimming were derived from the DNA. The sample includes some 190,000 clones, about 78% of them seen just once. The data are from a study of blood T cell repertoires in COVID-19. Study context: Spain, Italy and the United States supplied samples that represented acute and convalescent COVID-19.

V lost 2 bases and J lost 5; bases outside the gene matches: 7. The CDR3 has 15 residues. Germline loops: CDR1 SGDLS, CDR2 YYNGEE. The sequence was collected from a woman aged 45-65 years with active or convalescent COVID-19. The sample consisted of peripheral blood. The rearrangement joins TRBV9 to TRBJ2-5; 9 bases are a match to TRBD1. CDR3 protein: CASSVDGDRGETQYF. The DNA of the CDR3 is TGTGCCAGCAGCGTCGATGGAGACAGGGGGGAGACCCAGTACTTC.